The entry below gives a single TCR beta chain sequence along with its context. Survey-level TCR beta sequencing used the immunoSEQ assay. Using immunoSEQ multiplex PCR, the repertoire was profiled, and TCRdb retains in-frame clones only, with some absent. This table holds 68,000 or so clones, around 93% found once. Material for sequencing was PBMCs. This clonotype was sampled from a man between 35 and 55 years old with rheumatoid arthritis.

Here the CDR3 reads CASSLVRTSNTEAFF. In DNA, the CDR3 is TGTGCCAGCAGCTTAGTGCGGACCTCGAACACTGAAGCTTTCTTT. The chain couples TRBV7-8 to TRBJ1-1; no definite D call. The germline V gene has CDR1 SGHVS and CDR2 FQNEAQ. V lost 1 base, J lost 1 base, and 10 bases lay in between. The CDR3 spans 15 residues.